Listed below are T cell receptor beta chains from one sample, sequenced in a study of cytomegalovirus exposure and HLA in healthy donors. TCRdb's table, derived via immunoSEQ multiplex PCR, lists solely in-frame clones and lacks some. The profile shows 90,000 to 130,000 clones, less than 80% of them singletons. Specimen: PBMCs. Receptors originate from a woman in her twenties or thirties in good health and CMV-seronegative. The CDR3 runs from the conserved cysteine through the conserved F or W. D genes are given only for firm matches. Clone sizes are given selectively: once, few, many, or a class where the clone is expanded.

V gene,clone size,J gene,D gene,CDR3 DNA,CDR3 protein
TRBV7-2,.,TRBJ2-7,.,TGTGCCAGCAGCTTACGGACGGGAGAGGGTTACGAGCAGTACTTC,CASSLRTGEGYEQYF
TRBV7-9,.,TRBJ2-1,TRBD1,TGTGCCAGCAGCCCGGACAGGCTCAATGAGCAGTTCTTC,CASSPDRLNEQFF
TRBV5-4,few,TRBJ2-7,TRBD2,TGTGCCAGCAGCAAGGGCCGCGGACTAGCGGGATACGAGCAGTACTTC,CASSKGRGLAGYEQYF
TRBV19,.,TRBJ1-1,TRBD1,TGTGCCAGTAGTATGGGACAGGGAAGGACTGAAGCTTTCTTT,CASSMGQGRTEAFF
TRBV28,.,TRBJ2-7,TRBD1,TGTGCCAGCAGTCCGGGACAGGGCTGGGTATCCTACGAGCAGTACTTC,CASSPGQGWVSYEQYF
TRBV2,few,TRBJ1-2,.,TGTGCCAGCAGTGTCGGTAGCGGCTACACCTTC,CASSVGSGYTF
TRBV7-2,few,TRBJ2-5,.,TGTGCCAGCAGCTTAGGGGACTGGGGAGAGACCCAGTACTTC,CASSLGDWGETQYF
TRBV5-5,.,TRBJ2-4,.,TGTGCCAGCAGCTTTGGCGGCCGGGAAAACATTCAGTACTTC,CASSFGGRENIQYF
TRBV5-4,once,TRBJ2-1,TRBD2,TGTGCCAGCAGCTCGGGACTAGCGGGCACCTACAATGAGCAGTTCTTC,CASSSGLAGTYNEQFF
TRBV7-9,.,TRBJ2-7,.,TGTTCCAGCAGCCTCGGGGCCTACGAGCAGTACTTC,CSSSLGAYEQYF
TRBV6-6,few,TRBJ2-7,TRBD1,TGTGCCAGCAGGCCGGGACAGAACTCCTACGAGCAGTACTTC,CASRPGQNSYEQYF
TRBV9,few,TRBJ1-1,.,TGTGCCAGCAGCACCCGACAGTGGAACACTGAAGCTTTCTTT,CASSTRQWNTEAFF
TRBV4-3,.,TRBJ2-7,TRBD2,TGCGCCAGCAGCCAAGGGCGGGGGGGCTCCTACGAGCAGTACTTC,CASSQGRGGSYEQYF
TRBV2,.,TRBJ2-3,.,TGTGCCAGCAACGGCCAGGCGACAGATACGCAGTATTTT,CASNGQATDTQYF
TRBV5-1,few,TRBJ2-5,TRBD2,TGCGCCAGCAGCCGCCGTACTAGCGTCGGTCAAGAGACCCAGTACTTC,CASSRRTSVGQETQYF
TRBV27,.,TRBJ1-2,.,TGTGCCAGCAGGGTGGGGCTTTATGGCTACACCTTC,CASRVGLYGYTF
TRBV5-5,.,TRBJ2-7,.,TGTGCCAGCAGCTTGGTCAGCTCCTACGAGCAGTACTTC,CASSLVSSYEQYF
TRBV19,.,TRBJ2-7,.,TGTGCCAGTAGTCATGGGACAAGGGAGATCAGGGACGAGCAGTACTTC,CASSHGTREIRDEQYF
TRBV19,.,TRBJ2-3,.,TGTGCCAGTAGCTCCCGGAGAGAGGTAGATACGCAGTATTTT,CASSSRREVDTQYF
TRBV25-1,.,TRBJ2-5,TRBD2,TGTGCCAGCAGTGTTGGGACTAGCGGGAGTGGGCAAGAGACCCAGTACTTC,CASSVGTSGSGQETQYF
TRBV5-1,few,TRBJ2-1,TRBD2,TGCGCCAGCAGCCACGGACTAGCGGGGACCTACAATGAGCAGTTCTTC,CASSHGLAGTYNEQFF
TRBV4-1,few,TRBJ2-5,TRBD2,TGCGCCAGCAGCCAAGTTTTTAGCGGGAGAGGAGGAGTGGGGACCCAGTACTTC,CASSQVFSGRGGVGTQYF
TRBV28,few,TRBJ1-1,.,TGTGCCAGCAGTCCGACACTGAACACTGAAGCTTTCTTT,CASSPTLNTEAFF
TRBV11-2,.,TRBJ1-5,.,TGTGCCAGCAGGGCACGTGGGACAAAGCATTTT,CASRARGTKHF
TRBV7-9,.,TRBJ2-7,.,TGTGCCAGCTGGTCGTCCGGGGACTACGAGCAGTACTTC,CASWSSGDYEQYF
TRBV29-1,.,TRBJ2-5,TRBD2,TGCAGCACTCAGCTAGCGGGAGGGATGGAGACCCAGTACTTC,CSTQLAGGMETQYF
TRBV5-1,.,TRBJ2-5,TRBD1,TGCGCCAGCAGCTTGGAGAACTCGGACAGGGGCCAGCAGACCCAGTACTTC,CASSLENSDRGQQTQYF
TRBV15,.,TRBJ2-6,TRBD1,TGTGCCACCAGCAGACGGACAGGGGAGTACTCTGGGGCCAACGTCCTGACTTTC,CATSRRTGEYSGANVLTF
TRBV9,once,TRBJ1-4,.,TGTGCCAGCAGCGTAGACGGGAGGGAAGCTGAAAAACTGTTTTTT,CASSVDGREAEKLFF
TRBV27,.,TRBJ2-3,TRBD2,TGTGCCAGCAGTCTTAGCGGGGCGGCAGATACGCAGTATTTT,CASSLSGAADTQYF
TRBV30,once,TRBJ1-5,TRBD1,TGTGCCTGGAGTCAGGACAGGAATCAGCCCCAGCATTTT,CAWSQDRNQPQHF
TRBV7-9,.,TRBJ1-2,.,TGTGCCAGCAGCCGAGGGGGGGTGGGAGAGGATGGCTACACCTTC,CASSRGGVGEDGYTF
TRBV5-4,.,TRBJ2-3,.,TGTGCCAGCAGAGACGGTAGCGTCCAACAAGCCACGCAGTATTTT,CASRDGSVQQATQYF
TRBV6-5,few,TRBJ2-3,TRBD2,TGTGCCAGCAGTCTAAGCGGGAGGGTTCGGGATACGCAGTATTTT,CASSLSGRVRDTQYF
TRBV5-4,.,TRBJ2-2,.,TGTGCCAGCAGCTTGGTTGTACAGGGGAACACCGGGGAGCTGTTTTTT,CASSLVVQGNTGELFF
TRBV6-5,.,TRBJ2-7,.,TGTGCCAGCGGAACATGGACAAACCCCGAGCAGTACTTC,CASGTWTNPEQYF
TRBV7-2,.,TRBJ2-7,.,TGTGCCAGCAGCCCTCTCGACAGTCCCCCCTACGAGCAGTACTTC,CASSPLDSPPYEQYF
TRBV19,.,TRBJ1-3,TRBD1,TGTGCCAGTAGTACCCACAGGGGGCCTGGAAACACCATATATTTT,CASSTHRGPGNTIYF
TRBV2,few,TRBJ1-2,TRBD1,TGTGCCAACAACAGGGGAGGAACTAACTATGGCTACACCTTC,CANNRGGTNYGYTF
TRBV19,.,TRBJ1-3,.,TGTGCCAGTAGCCAACGACAGGCGTTAAACACCATATATTTT,CASSQRQALNTIYF
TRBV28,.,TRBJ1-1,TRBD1,TGTGCCAGCAGTTTGCCGGGGACAGCTATGAACACTGAAGCTTTCTTT,CASSLPGTAMNTEAFF
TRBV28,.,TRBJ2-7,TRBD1,TGTGCCAGCAGAAACCAGGGGGCGTACGAGCAGTACTTC,CASRNQGAYEQYF
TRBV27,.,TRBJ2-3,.,TGTGCCAGCAGTTTAAGTCGGGTAGGACTAACCGGCACAGATACGCAGTATTTT,CASSLSRVGLTGTDTQYF
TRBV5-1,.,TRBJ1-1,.,TGCGCCAGCAGCTTGATGGCAGGCGCCACTGAAGCTTTCTTT,CASSLMAGATEAFF